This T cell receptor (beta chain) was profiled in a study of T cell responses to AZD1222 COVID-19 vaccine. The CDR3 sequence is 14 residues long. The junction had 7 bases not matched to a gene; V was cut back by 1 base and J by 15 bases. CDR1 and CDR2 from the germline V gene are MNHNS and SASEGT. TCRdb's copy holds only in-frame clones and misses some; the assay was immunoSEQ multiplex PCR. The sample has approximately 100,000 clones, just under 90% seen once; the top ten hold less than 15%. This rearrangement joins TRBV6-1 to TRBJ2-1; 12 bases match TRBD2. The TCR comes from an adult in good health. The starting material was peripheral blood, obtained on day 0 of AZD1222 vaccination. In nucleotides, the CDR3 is TGTGCCAGCAGTGAAGAAGCACTAGCGGGAGGTCTGTTCTTC. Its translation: CASSEEALAGGLFF.